The 5 T cell receptor beta chains below come from one sample, sequenced in a study of CD8+ T cells in alopecia areata. Extracted RNA was reverse transcribed into cDNA, the sequencing template. Profiling relied on immunoSEQ multiplex PCR, and the TCRdb table lists in-frame clones only, not all of them. The sample carries 200,000 to 250,000 clones, just over 55% recorded once. The sample taken for sequencing was CD8+ T cells sorted from blood. These receptors came from a human donor in good health.

This clone was counted a single time. The chain joins TRBV29-1 to TRBJ1-2; 10 nucleotides align to TRBD1. This CDR3 region has 14 residues. Unmatched junction bases numbered 5, after V lost 3 bases and J lost 4 bases. Germline V gives CDR1 SQVTM, CDR2 ANQGSEA. The CDR3 spells CSVDGTGDPYGYTF. CDR3 DNA: TGCAGCGTTGATGGGACAGGGGACCCCTATGGCTACACCTTC.

The chain uses TRBV7-9 and TRBJ2-7, with 7 bases matching TRBD2. From germline, CDR1 is SEHNR and CDR2 FQNEAQ (reference sequence). This CDR3 has 14 amino acids. The V gene end was trimmed by 1 base and the J gene end by 6 bases; junction bases not matched to a gene: 6. The CDR3: CASSLDPGGFEQYF. Written as DNA, the CDR3 is TGTGCCAGCAGCTTAGACCCCGGGGGGTTCGAGCAGTACTTC. Together with reference TRBV7-9 and TRBJ2-7, the CDR3 gives the full variable domain: DTGVSQNPRHKITKRGQNVTFRCDPISEHNRLYWYRQTLGQGPEFLTYFQNEAQLEKSRLLSDRFSAERPKGSFSTLEIQRTEQGDSAMYLCASSLDPGGFEQYFGPGTRLTVT.

This clone was counted only a few times. The rearrangement uses TRBV11-2 and TRBJ2-7, with D perhaps matching TRBD1 (5 bases). Trimming took 1 base from V and 2 from J, leaving 15 bases between them. The germline V gene has CDR1 SGHAT and CDR2 FQNNGV. The CDR3 loop spans 16 amino acids. CDR3 nucleotides: TGTGCCAGCAGCTTAGGGCCCACAGGCTTCCCCTACGAGCAGTACTTC. Protein: CASSLGPTGFPYEQYF.

The rearrangement uses TRBV27 and TRBJ2-7, with 10 bases fitting TRBD1. Unmatched junction bases numbered 5, after V lost 5 bases and J lost 4 bases. CDR1 and CDR2 (germline): MNHEY, SMNVEV (reference sequence). The CDR3 contains 14 residues. The CDR3 protein is CASSRDRGLYEQYF. The CDR3, as DNA: TGTGCCAGCAGTCGTGACAGGGGGCTGTACGAGCAGTACTTC.

A remark on this clone: A junction boundary mismatches the germline segment, possibly from a read error. CDR3 region: CVSSQDTGAGNSPLHF. The CDR3 nucleotides are TGCGTCAGCAGCCAAGATACGGGGGCGGGAAATTCACCCCTCCACTTT. The chain is built from TRBV4-1 and TRBJ1-6; D is possibly TRBD1 (6 bases). The CDR3 consists of 16 residues. Per the germline V gene, CDR1 is MGHRA and CDR2 is YSYEKL.